The following is a T cell receptor beta chain sequence with its context. Its antigen is undetermined. One end of the junction varies from germline; a read error may be responsible. Arm-PCR of CDR3 regions and iRepertoire HTBI primers were the basis on which TCR beta libraries were built. MiXCR was run by TCRdb on the multiplex PCR reads, yielding one entry per CDR3 protein. The sample shows roughly 500,000 distinct CDR3 sequences, about a fifth of them seen only once. The sample belongs to a study of regulatory T cells in long-lasting Graves disease. Study-wide results and limits: Accuracy may have been reduced by the small sample size.

Documented time point: persistent/refractory GD, antithyroid drugs over 5 years with positive TRAb. The TCR library used RNA extracted from PBMCs. This CDR3 region has 14 residues. From germline, CDR1 is MNHNS and CDR2 SASEGT. This chain connects TRBV6-1 to TRBJ2-7; D ambiguous. The receptor's source is a female donor with Graves disease. The material was peripheral blood mononuclear cells (PBMCs), obtained when the disease was refractory, from a patient treated with antithyroid drugs. The CDR3 DNA follows: TGTGCCATCAGTGAGCCCTATTCCTCCTACGAGCAGTACTTC. The encoded protein is CAISEPYSSYEQYF.